What follows are 32 T cell receptor beta chains derived from one specimen sequenced in a study of shared clonotypes between healthy human individuals. The repertoire was sequenced with immunoSEQ multiplex PCR; TCRdb's copy has only in-frame clones and lacks some. Seen here are about 520,000 clones, 95% to 97% observed once, and the top ten hold nearly 0.065%. The sequencing sample was made of naive CD4+ T cells sorted from blood. Described subset: CD45RA+ positively selected. The receptor set was obtained from a young woman in good health.

As concerns this clone: Other DNA sequences in this sample translate to the same CDR3. The V call is TRBV28, the J call TRBJ1-2; TRBD1 matches 11 bases. The germline V gene encodes CDR1 MDHEN and CDR2 SYDVKM. The CDR3 runs 14 residues. V dropped 6 bases and J dropped 4; count of bases not matched to a gene: 4. The CDR3 sequence: CASSPDRGLYGYTF. In DNA, the CDR3 is TGTGCCAGCAGCCCGGACAGGGGGCTCTATGGCTACACCTTC.

This clone was found once. This sequence joins TRBV7-9 and TRBJ1-1; no clear D. Germline V lookup: CDR1 SEHNR, CDR2 FQNEAQ (reference sequence). The germline V and J ends were trimmed by 5 bases and 3 bases, with 10 bases remaining between them. This CDR3 is built from 13 residues. This chain's CDR3 is CASSLGEDTEAFF. In DNA, the CDR3 is TGTGCCAGCAGCCTCGGAGAGGACACTGAAGCTTTCTTT.

The chain links TRBV7-6 to TRBJ2-1, with D unresolved. The V gene lost 2 bases and the J gene lost 8 bases, with 19 bases spanning the gap. CDR3 size: 16 residues. Germline V gene sequence: CDR1 SGHVS, CDR2 FNYEAQ. The CDR3 loop is CASSLSPDPRVDEQFF. CDR3 DNA sequence: TGTGCCAGCAGCTTATCCCCGGACCCGCGAGTGGATGAGCAGTTCTTC. The full variable domain, with the rest looked up from reference TRBV7-6 and TRBJ2-1, is GAGVSQSPRYKVTKRGQDVALRCDPISGHVSLYWYRQALGQGPEFLTYFNYEAQQDKSGLPNDRFSAERPEGSISTLTIQRTEQRDSAMYRCASSLSPDPRVDEQFFGPGTRLTVL.

The chain links TRBV28 to TRBJ1-4; D gene ambiguous. There are 16 residues in the CDR3. Germline loops: CDR1 MDHEN, CDR2 SYDVKM. V dropped 6 bases and J dropped 0 bases, with 14 bases sitting between them. CDR3 sequence reads: CASRTLRPATNEKLFF. DNA of the CDR3: TGTGCCAGCAGAACCCTTAGGCCCGCAACTAATGAAAAACTGTTTTTT.

This clone was seen a single time. The rearrangement joins TRBV10-3 to TRBJ2-6; D is perhaps TRBD1 (6 bases). The CDR3 runs to 18 residues. Per the germline V gene, CDR1 is ENHRY and CDR2 is SYGVKD. The ends were cut back, 4 bases at V and 0 bases at J, with 16 bases in the middle. The CDR3 sequence: CAISAQGSVTSGANVLTF. CDR3 sequence (DNA): TGTGCCATCAGTGCACAGGGTTCCGTTACCTCTGGGGCCAACGTCCTGACTTTC.

This clone was recorded only once. The chain links TRBV4-1 to TRBJ2-2; TRBD1 agrees at 8 bases. Losses at the gene ends were 4 bases for V and 2 bases for J; bases not matched to a gene: 12. The CDR3 length is 18 residues. Germline loops: CDR1 MGHRA, CDR2 YSYEKL. The CDR3 region is CASSPGAPGQENTGELFF. In DNA, the CDR3 is TGCGCCAGCAGCCCGGGGGCCCCGGGACAGGAAAACACCGGGGAGCTGTTTTTT.

CDR3 residues: CASSLLPSGSWLYEQYF. The CDR3 coding sequence is TGTGCCAGCAGTTTACTGCCTAGCGGGTCCTGGTTGTACGAGCAGTACTTC. J is TRBJ2-7 and V is TRBV28; TRBD2 aligns across 8 bases. With 2 bases clipped from V and 4 bases from J, the junction kept 13 bases outside the gene matches. Germline-derived CDR1 and CDR2 are MDHEN and SYDVKM. The CDR3 has 17 amino acids.

The CDR3 protein is CASSIKSNQPQHF. CDR3 DNA sequence: TGTGCCAGTAGTATAAAGAGCAATCAGCCCCAGCATTTT. This chain connects TRBV19 to TRBJ1-5; no clear D. Germline lookup yields CDR1 LNHDA and CDR2 SQIVND (reference sequence). Trimming took off 2 bases at V and 1 base at J, with 3 bases between the two ends. The CDR3 sequence is 13 residues long. Looking up the rest from reference TRBV19 and TRBJ1-5 gives the full variable domain: DGGITQSPKYLFRKEGQNVTLSCEQNLNHDAMYWYRQDPGQGLRLIYYSQIVNDFQKGDIAEGYSVSREKKESFPLTVTSAQKNPTAFYLCASSIKSNQPQHFGDGTRLSIL.

The chain is built from TRBV28 and TRBJ1-3, with 12 bases fitting TRBD1. Germline values: CDR1 MDHEN, CDR2 SYDVKM. V was clipped by 0 bases and J by 4 bases; unmatched bases: 4. The CDR3 has 17 residues. CDR3 loop: CASSLWGQGASGNTIYF. DNA of the CDR3: TGTGCCAGCAGTTTATGGGGACAGGGGGCTTCAGGAAACACCATATATTTT.

Note on this clone: Distinct nucleotide sequences in the sample also encode this CDR3. The rearrangement links TRBV5-1 to TRBJ2-7; maybe TRBD2 (6 bases). V was shortened by 0 bases and J by 7 bases, with 14 bases between the two germline ends. This CDR3 has 14 residues. Germline loops: CDR1 SGHRS, CDR2 YFSETQ. The chain's CDR3 is CASSLAGQGGEQYF. Written as DNA, the CDR3 is TGCGCCAGCAGCTTGGCCGGGCAGGGAGGAGAGCAGTACTTC.

This chain uses TRBV4-1 with TRBJ2-5; D is possibly TRBD1 or TRBD2 (6 bases each). The CDR3 spans 15 residues. V dropped 0 bases and J dropped 5 bases, with 13 bases sitting between them. Germline CDR1 reads MGHRA; CDR2 reads YSYEKL. The CDR3 coding sequence is TGCGCCAGCAGCCAAGATCGGAGGGGGATGGAGACCCAGTACTTC. Amino acid sequence: CASSQDRRGMETQYF.

The chain uses TRBV9 and TRBJ2-5, with D hard to call. The better agreement between TRBJ2-7 and the DNA end casts doubt on the J call. This CDR3 has 16 amino acids. Germline CDR1 SGDLS, CDR2 YYNGEE. The CDR3 coding sequence is TGTGCCAGCAGCCAACGGAGCACCGGGCCTACCTACGAGCAGTACTTC. Its translation: CASSQRSTGPTYEQYF.

The V call is TRBV19, the J call TRBJ1-5; D ambiguous. The CDR3 sequence is 13 residues long. Trimming cost V 7 bases and J 1 base, with 8 bases left between them. Germline V gene lookup returns CDR1 LNHDA and CDR2 SQIVND (reference sequence). The CDR3 DNA reads TGTGCCAGTACAGATACGAGCAATCAGCCCCAGCATTTT. This gives the protein CASTDTSNQPQHF.

The chain is built from TRBV7-9 and TRBJ2-3, with 14 bases matching TRBD2. CDR1 is SEHNR and CDR2 is FQNEAQ in the germline V gene (reference sequence). The trim removed 0 bases at V and 4 bases at J, leaving 0 bases unmatched. This CDR3 spans 16 amino acids. The CDR3: CASSLAGLAGADTQYF. The CDR3 DNA reads TGTGCCAGCAGCTTAGCGGGACTAGCGGGAGCAGATACGCAGTATTTT.

The genes are TRBV30 and TRBJ2-1, with 9 bases aligning to TRBD2. V shed 5 bases and J 6 bases; nucleotides not matched to a gene: 11. Germline V lookup: CDR1 GTSNPN, CDR2 SVGIG (reference sequence). The CDR3 is made up of 15 amino acids. The CDR3 sequence is CAWVRLADAANEQFF. The CDR3 DNA is TGTGCCTGGGTGCGACTAGCGGACGCGGCCAATGAGCAGTTCTTC.

This chain links TRBV5-1 with TRBJ2-1; 7 bases agree with TRBD1. This CDR3 has 15 residues. Per the germline V gene, CDR1 is SGHRS and CDR2 is YFSETQ. V lost 0 bases, J lost 7 bases, and 7 bases stayed unmatched. CDR3 sequence: CASSLARDSTNEQFF. The CDR3, as DNA: TGCGCCAGCAGCTTGGCCCGGGACAGTACGAATGAGCAGTTCTTC. Supplemented by reference TRBV5-1 and TRBJ2-1, the full variable domain reads KAGVTQTPRYLIKTRGQQVTLSCSPISGHRSVSWYQQTPGQGLQFLFEYFSETQRNKGNFPGRFSGRQFSNSRSEMNVSTLELGDSALYLCASSLARDSTNEQFFGPGTRLTVL.

CDR3: CATKNGGGAAPYEQYF. The CDR3 bases are TGTGCCACCAAAAACGGCGGAGGGGCCGCCCCCTACGAGCAGTACTTC. The chain combines TRBV15 with TRBJ2-5; possibly TRBD2 for D (6 bases). The J call may be mistaken, given a closer DNA end match to TRBJ2-7. The CDR3 extends over 16 amino acids. Germline CDR1 and CDR2: LNHNV and YYDKDF (reference sequence).

The CDR3 region is CASSLVGTSGYNEQFF. In nucleotides, the CDR3 is TGTGCCAGCAGCTTAGTCGGGACTAGCGGTTACAATGAGCAGTTCTTC. V gene TRBV7-8 combines with J gene TRBJ2-1; 11 bases map to TRBD2. This CDR3 contains 16 residues. Germline V gene data show CDR1 as SGHVS and CDR2 as FQNEAQ. The V gene end was trimmed by 1 base and the J gene end by 4 bases; junction bases not matched to a gene: 3. Full variable domain (remainder filled in from reference TRBV7-8 and TRBJ2-1): GAGVSQSPRYKVAKRGQDVALRCDPISGHVSLFWYQQALGQGPEFLTYFQNEAQLDKSGLPSDRFFAERPEGSVSTLKIQRTQQEDSAVYLCASSLVGTSGYNEQFFGPGTRLTVL.

CDR3 sequence: CASSFGGSGELFF. In nucleotides, the CDR3 is TGCGCCAGCAGCTTCGGGGGGAGCGGGGAGCTGTTTTTT. The rearrangement links TRBV5-1 to TRBJ2-2, with 7 bases aligning to TRBD2. The ends lost 2 bases at V and 7 bases at J; junction bases unmatched: 2. The CDR3 consists of 13 residues. Germline values: CDR1 SGHRS, CDR2 YFSETQ.

On this clone itself: The sample holds other DNA sequences that translate to the same CDR3. CDR3 residues: CASSLGENYGYTF. The CDR3 nucleotides read TGTGCCAGCAGTTTAGGGGAGAACTATGGCTACACCTTC. The chain combines TRBV28 with TRBJ1-2; the D is unclear. Germline V lookup: CDR1 MDHEN, CDR2 SYDVKM. V was clipped by 2 bases and J by 2 bases, with 6 bases between them. This CDR3 spans 13 amino acids.

The rearrangement joins TRBV11-2 to TRBJ2-4; no clear D. V was cut by 4 bases and J by 0 bases, with 13 bases left in between. CDR1 is SGHAT, CDR2 FQNNGV, per germline. The CDR3 totals 16 residues. The DNA for the CDR3 is TGTGCCAGCAGCTCCACACCTTTTTTAGCCAAAAACATTCAGTACTTC. Its protein product is CASSSTPFLAKNIQYF. Drawing the rest from reference TRBV11-2 and TRBJ2-4, the complete variable domain is EAGVAQSPRYKIIEKRQSVAFWCNPISGHATLYWYQQILGQGPKLLIQFQNNGVVDDSQLPKDRFSAERLKGVDSTLKIQPAKLEDSAVYLCASSSTPFLAKNIQYFGAGTRLSVL.

Remarks on this clone: The sample holds other DNA sequences that translate to the same CDR3. The V and J genes are TRBV5-1 and TRBJ2-7; 8 positions match TRBD1. The CDR3 is made up of 16 amino acids. The junction had 7 bases not matched to a gene; V was cut back by 0 bases and J by 2 bases. The germline V gene encodes CDR1 SGHRS and CDR2 YFSETQ. The DNA for the CDR3 is TGCGCCAGCAGCTTGGCGCGGGACAGGCGAACCTACGAGCAGTACTTC. Its translation is CASSLARDRRTYEQYF.

CDR3 bases: TGTGCCAGCAGCGTAGACCTCTCTGGGGCCAACGTCCTGACTTTC. Its translation is CASSVDLSGANVLTF. The V gene is TRBV9, the J gene TRBJ2-6; D gene uncertain. The germline V and J ends were trimmed by 0 bases and 0 bases, with 4 bases remaining between them. The CDR3 runs 15 residues. Germline CDR1 is SGDLS and CDR2 is YYNGEE.

The rearrangement links TRBV2 to TRBJ2-2; D unclear. This CDR3 has 13 residues. CDR1 SNHLY and CDR2 FYNNEI come from the germline V gene. Trimming shortened V by 8 bases and J by 3 bases, and 10 bases separated the two germline ends. The DNA for the CDR3 is TGTGCCAGCGGTAAACTATACACCGGGGAGCTGTTTTTT. It is translated as CASGKLYTGELFF.

This chain connects TRBV27 to TRBJ2-7; D remains unclear. This CDR3 spans 15 amino acids. Trimming left V 0 bases short and J 6 bases short, with 15 bases between. Germline assignment: CDR1 MNHEY and CDR2 SMNVEV (reference sequence). The CDR3 region is CASSLSLGGVGEQYF. CDR3 nucleotide sequence: TGTGCCAGCAGTTTATCCTTGGGTGGGGTGGGCGAGCAGTACTTC.

This chain connects TRBV6-4 to TRBJ2-3; 9 positions match TRBD2. The CDR3 loop spans 15 amino acids. Germline V CDR1 and CDR2: MRHNA, SNTAGT. Germline trimming cut 5 bases from V and 3 bases from J; bases unmatched to any gene: 6. The CDR3 loop reads CASSRLAGETDTQYF. As DNA, the CDR3 is TGTGCCAGCAGTCGTTTAGCGGGAGAGACAGATACGCAGTATTTT.

The chain employs TRBV19 and TRBJ2-5; D call uncertain. V was trimmed by 5 bases and J by 7 bases, leaving 11 bases between them. Germline assignment: CDR1 LNHDA and CDR2 SQIVND (reference sequence). This CDR3 contains 12 residues. The CDR3 DNA is TGTGCCAGTAGTGCCTCCTCGAGGACCCAGTACTTC. This codes for CASSASSRTQYF.

The CDR3 nucleotides read TGTGCCAGTTACACGGCAGGGGAGTCCACTGAAGCTTTCTTT. Translated, it gives CASYTAGESTEAFF. The rearrangement joins TRBV6-6 to TRBJ1-1; D possibly corresponds to TRBD1 (6 bases). Germline-derived CDR1 and CDR2 are MNHNY and SVGAGI (reference sequence). V was cut by 9 bases and J by 4 bases, with 18 bases left in between. This CDR3 contains 14 residues.

The chain has TRBV27 and TRBJ2-7; weak D call: TRBD1 (6 bases). V lost 6 bases, J lost 7 bases, and 13 bases lay in between. The germline V gene encodes CDR1 MNHEY and CDR2 SMNVEV (reference sequence). The CDR3 spans 12 residues. The CDR3, as DNA: TGTGCCAGCAGCGAACAGGGCATGGAGCAGTACTTC. Its translation is CASSEQGMEQYF.

The V gene is TRBV18, the J gene TRBJ2-4; no clear D. Germline V CDR1 and CDR2: KGHSH, LQKENI. The CDR3 runs 17 residues. Trimming removed 4 bases from V and 0 bases from J, with 16 bases in between. The CDR3 sequence: CASSRTDLYLAKNIQYF. CDR3 DNA sequence: TGTGCCAGCTCACGGACCGACCTATACCTAGCCAAAAACATTCAGTACTTC.

The chain recombines TRBV4-1 with TRBJ2-3, with 12 bases aligning to TRBD2. Germline V gives CDR1 MGHRA, CDR2 YSYEKL. The length of the CDR3 is 17 residues. After removal of 2 bases from V and 4 bases from J, the junction contained 7 bases not matched to a gene. The CDR3 coding sequence is TGCGCCAGCAGCCAACCCCCGACTAGCGGGAGTTCAGATACGCAGTATTTT. This gives the protein CASSQPPTSGSSDTQYF.

J is TRBJ2-1 and V is TRBV10-1; the match to TRBD1 covers 9 bases. CDR3 size: 15 residues. V trimming: 5 bases; J trimming: 7 bases; junction bases outside the gene matches: 9. Germline V gives CDR1 WNHNN, CDR2 SYGVQD (reference sequence). The CDR3 nucleotides read TGCGCCAGCAGTTCTCCGGGACAGGGTGTTAATGAGCAGTTCTTC. Translated: CASSSPGQGVNEQFF.